These 26 T cell receptor beta chains came from one sample sequenced in a study of beta chain bispecific antibodies for T cell cancers. Study results and caveats: Most targeted TRBV signal came from the leukemia cell line cells, not normal T cells.

These TCRs are of unknown antigen specificity. TCRdb analysed the 5' RACE reads with MiXCR anew, one entry per CDR3 protein. This table has 20,000 to 25,000 distinct CDR3 sequences, approximately 2.5% appearing once. T cells were expanded from blood mononuclear cells for two to three days with anti-CD3 OKT3 or CD3/CD28 beads. Sequenced: healthy donor T cells cultured with leukemia cells. These receptors all stem from a human donor in good health. Some clones in this sample may be carry-over from other donors' samples.

This clonotype has ten or more counts. J is TRBJ2-5 and V is TRBV29-1; D gene uncertain. The CDR3 has 10 amino acids. Germline V gene lookup returns CDR1 SQVTM and CDR2 ANQGSEA. The germline V and J ends were trimmed by 3 bases and 2 bases, with 1 base remaining between them. CDR3 region: CSVEQETQYF. The CDR3 DNA follows: TGCAGCGTTGAGCAAGAGACCCAGTACTTC.

This clonotype was observed at least ten times. The chain is built from TRBV5-6 and TRBJ1-4; 9 bases are shared with TRBD1. The CDR3 spans 15 residues. Germline V gene sequence: CDR1 SGHDT, CDR2 YYEEEE. Unmatched junction bases numbered 9, after V lost 7 bases and J lost 5 bases. DNA for the CDR3: TGTGCCAGCCTCGTTACGGGGACAGGGAATGAAAAACTGTTTTTT. Amino acids: CASLVTGTGNEKLFF.

The table lists this clonotype with many counts. The genes are TRBV24-1 and TRBJ2-1; D gene unclear. Trimming removed 5 bases at V and 6 bases at J, with 10 bases between. The germline V gene has CDR1 KGHDR and CDR2 SFDVKD. The CDR3 spans 13 residues. CDR3 coding DNA: TGTGCCACCAGTGTAAGGGAACGCAATGAGCAGTTCTTC. It specifies CATSVRERNEQFF.

This clonotype was seen at least ten times. V is TRBV7-8 and J is TRBJ2-7; D might be TRBD2 (5 bases). V lost 3 bases and J 1 base, leaving 10 bases between the germline ends. The CDR3 runs to 14 residues. Germline CDR1 reads SGHVS; CDR2 reads FQNEAQ. CDR3 protein: CASSLVRGSYEQYF. CDR3 nucleotide sequence: TGTGCCAGCAGCTTGGTACGGGGATCCTACGAGCAGTACTTC.

This clonotype was picked up many times. The gene calls are TRBV5-1 and TRBJ2-7, with a weak D call TRBD1 (5 bases). V was clipped by 3 bases and J by 1 base, with 8 bases between them. The germline gives CDR1 SGHRS, CDR2 YFSETQ. The CDR3 consists of 13 residues. CDR3 protein: CASSSTESYEQYF. The DNA for the CDR3 is TGCGCCAGCAGCTCGACAGAATCCTACGAGCAGTACTTC. Supplemented by reference TRBV5-1 and TRBJ2-7, the full variable domain reads KAGVTQTPRYLIKTRGQQVTLSCSPISGHRSVSWYQQTPGQGLQFLFEYFSETQRNKGNFPGRFSGRQFSNSRSEMNVSTLELGDSALYLCASSSTESYEQYFGPGTRLTVT.

This clonotype has just a few counts. This chain links TRBV5-8 with TRBJ1-5; D unresolved. CDR1 SGHTS and CDR2 YDEGEE come from the germline V gene. Trimming took off 1 base at V and 0 bases at J, with 11 bases between the two ends. The CDR3 consists of 16 residues. CDR3 bases: TGTGCCAGCAGCTTGTGGAGTCCGAATAGCAATCAGCCCCAGCATTTT. It is translated as CASSLWSPNSNQPQHF. The entire variable domain, with the rest obtained from reference TRBV5-8 and TRBJ1-5, is as follows: EAGVTQSPTHLIKTRGQQATLRCSPISGHTSVYWYQQALGLGLQFLLWYDEGEERNRGNFPPRFSGRQFPNYSSELNVNALELEDSALYLCASSLWSPNSNQPQHFGDGTRLSIL.

In its sample, this clonotype was seen many times. V usage is TRBV24-1 and J usage is TRBJ2-3; the D is unclear. Trimming removed 4 bases at V and 4 bases at J, with 17 bases between. This CDR3 has 16 residues. CDR1 is KGHDR and CDR2 is SFDVKD in the germline V gene. CDR3 nucleotides: TGTGCCACCAGTGACCCGGACCGACAAGTAGCAGATACGCAGTATTTT. Encoded protein: CATSDPDRQVADTQYF.

This clonotype was recorded at least ten times. This chain links TRBV5-6 with TRBJ2-7; the D is unclear. Germline values: CDR1 SGHDT, CDR2 YYEEEE. This CDR3 region has 13 residues. V was shortened by 2 bases and J by 0 bases, with 6 bases between the two germline ends. CDR3 sequence: CASSFGSSYEQYF. CDR3 nucleotides: TGTGCCAGCAGCTTCGGTTCCTCCTACGAGCAGTACTTC.

This clonotype was picked up many times. The chain has TRBV10-3 and TRBJ2-3, with D perhaps matching TRBD1 (5 bases). There are 13 residues in the CDR3. V was pared by 6 bases and J by 10 bases, with 17 bases between. Per the germline V gene, CDR1 is ENHRY and CDR2 is SYGVKD. The DNA for the CDR3 is TGTGCCATCAGCTCAGGGTTCCCCGGGTCGCAGTATTTT. Protein: CAISSGFPGSQYF.

This clonotype was counted a few times. The chain is built from TRBV19 and TRBJ2-7; D not certain. Deletions cut 3 bases from V and 6 bases from J, with 12 bases between. Germline assignment: CDR1 LNHDA and CDR2 SQIVND (reference sequence). This CDR3 comprises 13 residues. The CDR3: CASSITVQTEQYF. The CDR3, as DNA: TGTGCCAGTAGTATCACGGTACAAACCGAGCAGTACTTC.

This clonotype was seen many times. The chain is built from TRBV29-1 and TRBJ1-2; tentatively, D is TRBD1 (6 bases). Per the germline V gene, CDR1 is SQVTM and CDR2 is ANQGSEA. The CDR3 has 13 residues. The ends were cut back, 3 bases at V and 6 bases at J, with 14 bases in the middle. This CDR3 is CSVDHQGSHGYTF. The CDR3 DNA is TGCAGCGTTGACCACCAGGGGTCTCATGGCTACACCTTC.

This clonotype was counted many times. The rearrangement uses TRBV6-5 and TRBJ1-1; D gene uncertain. Looked up from germline, CDR1 is MNHEY and CDR2 is SVGAGI. Deletions cut 0 bases from V and 7 bases from J, with 9 bases between. This CDR3 is 13 amino acids long. In nucleotides, the CDR3 is TGTGCCAGCAGTTACTCGTATCGAGATGAAGCTTTCTTT. Amino acids: CASSYSYRDEAFF.

This clonotype was seen at least ten times. V gene TRBV27 combines with J gene TRBJ1-6; TRBD1 is a possible D gene (5 bases). This CDR3 region has 16 residues. V was clipped by 4 bases and J by 6 bases, with 16 bases between them. The germline CDR1 and CDR2 sequences are MNHEY and SMNVEV (reference sequence). In DNA, the CDR3 is TGTGCCAGCAGTTCGACCCTCTGGGGGGTTAATTCACCCCTCCACTTT. Translating gives CASSSTLWGVNSPLHF.

At least ten counts were recorded for this clonotype. The gene calls are TRBV28 and TRBJ1-6; D possibly corresponds to TRBD1 (5 bases). Trimming cost V 3 bases and J 6 bases, with 9 bases left between them. The CDR3 contains 14 residues. Germline CDR1 and CDR2: MDHEN and SYDVKM. CDR3 sequence reads: CASSFAGSNSPLHF. The DNA for the CDR3 is TGTGCCAGCAGTTTTGCAGGGTCTAATTCACCCCTCCACTTT.

This clonotype has ten or more counts. The V gene is TRBV28, the J gene TRBJ1-1; possible D gene TRBD1, 5 bases. With 5 bases removed from V and 7 bases from J, the gap between germline ends came to 14 bases. CDR1 is MDHEN, CDR2 SYDVKM, per germline. The CDR3 totals 13 residues. CDR3 sequence (DNA): TGTGCCAGCAGTGGCGGGACGTTTTTTGAAGCTTTCTTT. It encodes CASSGGTFFEAFF.

There are many counts of this clonotype. The CDR3 nucleotides read TGTGCCAGCAGCTTAACGTGGGGGGATGAGCAGTTCTTC. This translates into CASSLTWGDEQFF. The chain is built from TRBV7-3 and TRBJ2-1; weak D call: TRBD2 (6 bases). V was shortened by 0 bases and J by 8 bases, with 8 bases between the two germline ends. This CDR3 is built from 13 residues. The germline CDR1 and CDR2 sequences are SGHTA and FQGTGA.

This clonotype was seen ten or more times. This chain uses TRBV5-1 with TRBJ2-5; no firm D call. The CDR3 is 14 residues long. V was clipped by 4 bases and J by 2 bases, with 12 bases between them. Germline CDR1 SGHRS, CDR2 YFSETQ. The CDR3 spells CASSPFTEQETQYF. CDR3 sequence (DNA): TGCGCCAGCAGCCCGTTTACAGAACAAGAGACCCAGTACTTC.

The table lists this clonotype with many counts. V and J are TRBV6-5 and TRBJ2-7; D is possibly TRBD2 (6 bases). Deletions cut 7 bases from V and 6 bases from J, with 13 bases between. This CDR3 is built from 12 residues. Germline V gene lookup returns CDR1 MNHEY and CDR2 SVGAGI. The CDR3 protein is CASTGGATEQYF. CDR3 nucleotides: TGTGCCAGCACCGGCGGGGCAACCGAGCAGTACTTC.

This clonotype was seen many times. The rearrangement joins TRBV27 to TRBJ2-7; D may correspond to TRBD1 or TRBD2 (5 bases each). The V end was cut by 6 bases, the J end by 7 bases, with 22 bases between. Looked up from germline, CDR1 is MNHEY and CDR2 is SMNVEV (reference sequence). This CDR3 spans 15 amino acids. CDR3 nucleotides: TGTGCCAGCAGAACCGGGACGACTATTTTTGGAGAGCAGTACTTC. Encoded protein: CASRTGTTIFGEQYF.

This clonotype was counted many times. The V call is TRBV19, the J call TRBJ1-5; no definite D call. Germline V gene data show CDR1 as LNHDA and CDR2 as SQIVND (reference sequence). This CDR3 region has 14 residues. V dropped 6 bases and J dropped 5 bases, with 14 bases sitting between them. CDR3 protein: CASRPWVADQPQHF. The CDR3 DNA follows: TGTGCCAGTAGGCCGTGGGTGGCGGATCAGCCCCAGCATTTT.

V is TRBV9 and J is TRBJ1-6; the D gene is possibly TRBD1 (6 bases). The germline V gene encodes CDR1 SGDLS and CDR2 YYNGEE. CDR3 length equals 15 residues. V gave up 3 bases and J gave up 7 bases, with 14 bases separating them. The CDR3: CASSEVGGQNSPLHF. For the CDR3, the DNA is TGTGCCAGCAGCGAGGTGGGAGGACAGAATTCACCCCTCCACTTT.

This clonotype has a count of ten or more. The chain is built from TRBV7-8 and TRBJ2-5; TRBD2 matches at 9 bases. The CDR3 is 15 amino acids. The germline CDR1 and CDR2 sequences are SGHVS and FQNEAQ. The V segment lost 5 bases and the J segment 4 bases; nucleotides outside the gene matches: 8. CDR3 sequence: CASSPYSGGGETQYF. As DNA, the CDR3 is TGTGCCAGCAGCCCCTATAGCGGGGGAGGAGAGACCCAGTACTTC. Drawing the rest from reference TRBV7-8 and TRBJ2-5, the complete variable domain is GAGVSQSPRYKVAKRGQDVALRCDPISGHVSLFWYQQALGQGPEFLTYFQNEAQLDKSGLPSDRFFAERPEGSVSTLKIQRTQQEDSAVYLCASSPYSGGGETQYFGPGTRLLVL.

There are many counts of this clonotype. The rearrangement joins TRBV5-5 to TRBJ1-2; D gene uncertain. The CDR3 contains 13 residues. In germline, CDR1 is SGHKS, CDR2 YYEKEE (reference sequence). Trimming shortened V by 6 bases and J by 0 bases, and 9 bases separated the two germline ends. The DNA of the CDR3 is TGTGCCAGCAACACTAGGGCTAACTATGGCTACACCTTC. Its translation: CASNTRANYGYTF.

This clonotype was seen repeatedly, ten times or more. The CDR3 region has the DNA TGCGCCAGCAGCTTGGAATGGCGGAACGAAGCTTTCTTT. It codes for CASSLEWRNEAFF. J is TRBJ1-1 and V is TRBV5-1; D uncertain. Trimming removed 0 bases from V and 8 bases from J, with 11 bases in between. This CDR3 has 13 amino acids. Germline V gene sequence: CDR1 SGHRS, CDR2 YFSETQ.

This clonotype was detected ten times or more. The rearrangement links TRBV20-1 to TRBJ1-5, with TRBD1 as a possible D gene (5 bases). The germline V gene has CDR1 DFQATT and CDR2 SNEGSKA (reference sequence). The CDR3 sequence is 15 residues long. The germline V and J ends were trimmed by 5 bases and 5 bases, with 19 bases remaining between them. CDR3 bases: TGCAGTGCTCGGCCGACAGAAACCTCTTATCAGCCCCAGCATTTT. It yields the protein CSARPTETSYQPQHF.

There are many counts of this clonotype. The V call is TRBV4-2, the J call TRBJ2-5; the D gene is possibly TRBD2 (5 bases). There are 17 residues in the CDR3. Germline V gene sequence: CDR1 LGHNA, CDR2 YNFKEQ. Trimming removed 0 bases at V and 4 bases at J, with 18 bases between. The CDR3 DNA is TGTGCCAGCAGCCAAGATTGGGCTTCCACTAGTTTAGAGACCCAGTACTTC. Translated: CASSQDWASTSLETQYF.